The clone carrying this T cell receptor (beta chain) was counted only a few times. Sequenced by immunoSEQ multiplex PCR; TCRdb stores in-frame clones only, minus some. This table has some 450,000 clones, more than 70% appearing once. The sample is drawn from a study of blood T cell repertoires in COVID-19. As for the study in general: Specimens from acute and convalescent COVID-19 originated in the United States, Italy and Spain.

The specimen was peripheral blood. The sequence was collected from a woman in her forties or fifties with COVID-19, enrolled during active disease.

CDR3 protein: CASSPLLRGGGNEQFF. In DNA, the CDR3 is TGTGCCAGCAGCCCCCTCCTGCGGGGGGGTGGGAATGAGCAGTTCTTC. The chain recombines TRBV13 with TRBJ2-1; 9 positions agree with TRBD2. CDR3 length equals 16 residues. With V trimmed by 5 bases and J by 7 bases, 12 bases remained unmatched. Germline values: CDR1 PRHDT, CDR2 FYEKMQ (reference sequence).